The clone carrying this T cell receptor beta chain has just a few counts. Indicated time point: blood at routine non-recurrence follow-up after resection. MiXCR, applied by TCRdb to the 5' RACE reads, yields one record per CDR3 protein. The profile shows more than 75,000 distinct CDR3 sequences, approximately 20% of them singletons. This entry belongs to a study of spatial heterogeneity in lung cancer. This clonotype was obtained from a male donor with early-stage non-small cell lung cancer. Here the sequenced sample was PBMCs, taken at follow-up.

CDR3: CSARRGGEGQNEQFF. In DNA, the CDR3 is TGCAGCGCCCGCCGGGGGGGGGAAGGTCAGAATGAGCAGTTCTTC. V is TRBV29-1 and J is TRBJ2-1, with 8 bases that match TRBD2. J was trimmed by 7 bases and V by 7 bases; bases with no gene match: 15. This CDR3 comprises 15 residues. CDR1 and CDR2 from the germline V gene are SQVTM and ANQGSEA.